Each of the 29 T cell receptor beta chains below was sequenced from the same sample in a study of cytomegalovirus exposure and HLA in healthy donors. PCR involved 60 Vbeta and 13 Jbeta primers. Assay used: immunoSEQ multiplex PCR; TCRdb lists only in-frame clones, some missing. Altogether 120,000 or so clones are present, about three quarters being singletons, with the ten largest covering about 30%. The sample comprised PBMCs. The source of these receptors is a man between 60 and 70 years old in good health and CMV-seropositive.

This chain connects TRBV5-6 to TRBJ2-7, with TRBD1 matching 10 bases. V shed 3 bases and J 4 bases; nucleotides not matched to a gene: 1. The CDR3 has 13 residues. Germline V gene sequence: CDR1 SGHDT, CDR2 YYEEEE. The CDR3 sequence is CASSWDRGYEQYF. The CDR3, as DNA: TGTGCCAGCAGCTGGGACAGGGGTTACGAGCAGTACTTC.

The chain employs TRBV7-3 and TRBJ2-7; D may be TRBD1 (6 bases). Looked up from germline, CDR1 is SGHTA and CDR2 is FQGTGA. This CDR3 has 15 residues. V lost 2 bases and J lost 6, with 17 bases in between. CDR3 region: CASSLGLSGVREQYF. DNA for the CDR3: TGTGCCAGCAGCTTAGGACTCTCAGGGGTCCGCGAGCAGTACTTC.

The chain carries TRBV5-4 and TRBJ2-7, with D perhaps matching TRBD1 (6 bases). V lost 4 bases, J lost 6 bases, and 17 bases lay in between. The CDR3 is 14 residues long. CDR1 and CDR2 from the germline V gene are SGHNT and YYREEE (reference sequence). The chain's CDR3 is CASSPGGRGAEQYF. CDR3 nucleotides: TGTGCCAGCAGCCCTGGGGGCAGGGGTGCCGAGCAGTACTTC.

The gene calls are TRBV25-1 and TRBJ2-3; 10 nucleotides match TRBD2. The CDR3 length is 16 residues. V shed 3 bases and J 4 bases; nucleotides not matched to a gene: 7. Germline V CDR1 and CDR2: MGHDK, SYGVNS. CDR3 protein: CASSDSSGSGADTQYF. In DNA, the CDR3 is TGTGCCAGCAGTGATTCTAGCGGGAGTGGGGCAGATACGCAGTATTTT.

This chain connects TRBV9 to TRBJ2-1; 7 bases align to TRBD2. The ends lost 0 bases at V and 13 bases at J; junction bases unmatched: 10. The CDR3 sequence is 14 residues long. The germline V gene has CDR1 SGDLS and CDR2 YYNGEE. The CDR3 reads CASSVESAGRSQFF. Written as DNA, the CDR3 is TGTGCCAGCAGCGTAGAGTCAGCGGGAAGGTCCCAGTTCTTC.

This rearrangement joins TRBV29-1 to TRBJ1-2; D call uncertain. Germline V CDR1 and CDR2: SQVTM, ANQGSEA. The CDR3 covers 12 residues. V dropped 7 bases and J dropped 0 bases, with 9 bases sitting between them. CDR3 coding DNA: TGCAGCGCTGCGGATGCTAACTATGGCTACACCTTC. It specifies CSAADANYGYTF.

The chain carries TRBV5-4 and TRBJ2-7; TRBD2 aligns across 9 bases. Germline assignment: CDR1 SGHNT and CDR2 YYREEE (reference sequence). The CDR3 sequence is 15 residues long. Trimming removed 3 bases from V and 1 base from J; junction bases left unmatched: 5. The CDR3 DNA follows: TGTGCCAGCAGCTCGGGCGGGGGGGCGTCCTACGAGCAGTACTTC. Translated, it gives CASSSGGGASYEQYF. The full variable domain, rest sourced from reference TRBV5-4 and TRBJ2-7, is ETGVTQSPTHLIKTRGQQVTLRCSSQSGHNTVSWYQQALGQGPQFIFQYYREEENGRGNFPPRFSGLQFPNYSSELNVNALELDDSALYLCASSSGGGASYEQYFGPGTRLTVT.

V gene TRBV5-1 combines with J gene TRBJ2-5, with 9 bases identical to TRBD2. The CDR3 contains 16 residues. Unmatched junction bases numbered 7, after V lost 0 bases and J lost 4 bases. In germline, CDR1 is SGHRS, CDR2 YFSETQ. This CDR3 is CASSLVIAGDSETQYF. CDR3 DNA: TGCGCCAGCAGCTTGGTTATAGCGGGAGATTCAGAGACCCAGTACTTC.

J is TRBJ1-2 and V is TRBV5-1; 7 bases are a match to TRBD1. V shed 4 bases, J shed 9 bases, and the junction held 15 bases outside the gene matches. This CDR3 region has 15 residues. Looked up from germline, CDR1 is SGHRS and CDR2 is YFSETQ. The CDR3, as DNA: TGCGCCAGCAGCCCCTATCCTGGAGGGGGCGGCAGCTACACCTTC. It specifies CASSPYPGGGGSYTF. The variable domain in full, with the rest retrieved from reference TRBV5-1 and TRBJ1-2, is KAGVTQTPRYLIKTRGQQVTLSCSPISGHRSVSWYQQTPGQGLQFLFEYFSETQRNKGNFPGRFSGRQFSNSRSEMNVSTLELGDSALYLCASSPYPGGGGSYTFGSGTRLTVV.

The chain employs TRBV6-5 and TRBJ1-3; maybe TRBD1 (5 bases). CDR1 and CDR2 (germline): MNHEY, SVGAGI. Trimming took 11 bases from V and 0 from J, leaving 14 bases between them. CDR3 length: 14 residues. The CDR3 sequence is CAAGELSSGNTIYF. Here the CDR3 DNA reads TGTGCCGCGGGGGAATTAAGCTCTGGAAACACCATATATTTT.

CDR3: CASSLGPQHTGNVYEQYF. In DNA form, the CDR3 reads TGCGCCAGCAGCTTGGGTCCCCAGCATACAGGGAATGTATACGAGCAGTACTTC. The J gene is TRBJ2-5, the V gene TRBV5-1, with D possibly TRBD1 on 6 matching bases. The tail of the sequence fits TRBJ2-7 better, so the J call may be wrong. The CDR3 consists of 18 residues. The germline V gene encodes CDR1 SGHRS and CDR2 YFSETQ.

This chain joins TRBV15 and TRBJ1-2, with a possible D match to TRBD1 (5 bases). The CDR3 runs to 15 residues. The V end lost 0 bases, the J end lost 2 bases, and 10 bases lay between the germline ends. CDR1 LNHNV and CDR2 YYDKDF come from the germline V gene (reference sequence). The CDR3 DNA reads TGTGCCACCAGCAGAGATGTGGAGGGGAACTATGGCTACACCTTC. Its protein is CATSRDVEGNYGYTF.

The chain couples TRBV12-5 to TRBJ1-3; TRBD1 is a possible D gene (5 bases). Germline V gene lookup returns CDR1 LGHNT and CDR2 FRNRAP. Trimming cost V 9 bases and J 0 bases, with 21 bases left between them. The length of the CDR3 is 17 residues. The CDR3 spells CASRPGQGHHSGNTIYF. The DNA of the CDR3 is TGTGCTAGCAGACCCGGGCAGGGCCACCACTCTGGAAACACCATATATTTT. The whole variable domain, remainder taken from reference TRBV12-5 and TRBJ1-3, is DARVTQTPRHKVTEMGQEVTMRCQPILGHNTVFWYRQTMMQGLELLAYFRNRAPLDDSGMPKDRFSAEMPDATLATLKIQPSEPRDSAVYFCASRPGQGHHSGNTIYFGEGSWLTVV.

The rearrangement links TRBV7-2 to TRBJ1-4, with D tentatively TRBD1 (6 bases). Trimming pared 1 base from V and 8 bases from J, leaving 17 bases between. There are 16 residues in the CDR3. Germline V lookup: CDR1 SGHTA, CDR2 FQGNSA. In nucleotides, the CDR3 is TGTGCCAGCAGCTTAGAGGTCGCGGGGGCTTGGGAAAAACTGTTTTTT. As protein: CASSLEVAGAWEKLFF.

The chain recombines TRBV5-4 with TRBJ1-1, with D tentatively TRBD1 (6 bases). Trimming removed 4 bases at V and 4 bases at J, with 17 bases between. Germline values: CDR1 SGHNT, CDR2 YYREEE (reference sequence). The CDR3 consists of 15 residues. The CDR3 nucleotides are TGTGCCAGCAGCCCGAGGGACACGCCGGGCACTGAAGCTTTCTTT. This encodes CASSPRDTPGTEAFF.

This clone was found once. This chain joins TRBV7-2 and TRBJ1-5; D not resolved. The CDR3 sequence is 15 residues long. Germline V gene data show CDR1 as SGHTA and CDR2 as FQGNSA. V shed 3 bases and J shed 0 bases, with 9 bases lying between them. CDR3 in DNA: TGTGCCAGCAGCTTTATACGGGGTAGCAATCAGCCCCAGCATTTT. Translation gives CASSFIRGSNQPQHF.

The rearrangement links TRBV5-4 to TRBJ2-7; possibly TRBD2 for D (6 bases). V was cut by 2 bases and J by 4 bases, with 16 bases left in between. The germline V gene encodes CDR1 SGHNT and CDR2 YYREEE (reference sequence). This CDR3 has 15 amino acids. The CDR3 DNA reads TGTGCCAGCAGCTTCTTTCGGGGGACGTATTACGAGCAGTACTTC. Protein sequence: CASSFFRGTYYEQYF.

This clone was found a few times. The genes are TRBV18 and TRBJ2-5, with TRBD1 matching over 8 bases. The CDR3 extends over 14 amino acids. Losses at the gene ends were 3 bases for V and 5 bases for J; bases not matched to a gene: 5. The germline V gene encodes CDR1 KGHSH and CDR2 LQKENI. The CDR3 reads CASSPIDRGETQYF. The CDR3, as DNA: TGTGCCAGCTCACCCATAGACAGGGGTGAGACCCAGTACTTC.

The chain joins TRBV5-1 to TRBJ1-4; TRBD1 matches at 8 bases. Germline-derived CDR1 and CDR2 are SGHRS and YFSETQ. There are 15 residues in the CDR3. V shed 3 bases, J shed 5 bases, and the junction held 6 bases outside the gene matches. The CDR3 DNA follows: TGCGCCAGCAGCTCCGGGACAGGAAAAAATGAAAAACTGTTTTTT. Amino acids: CASSSGTGKNEKLFF.

This clone was counted once. The gene calls are TRBV5-1 and TRBJ1-2; no definite D call. CDR1 and CDR2 from the germline V gene are SGHRS and YFSETQ. The CDR3 length is 16 residues. Trimming cost V 0 bases and J 0 bases, with 12 bases left between them. The CDR3 region has the DNA TGCGCCAGCAGCTTGGGCGGCGCCCGACCTAACTATGGCTACACCTTC. Encoded protein: CASSLGGARPNYGYTF.

This chain connects TRBV28 to TRBJ1-6; possibly TRBD1 for D (6 bases). CDR3 length: 15 residues. The germline V and J ends were trimmed by 7 bases and 4 bases, with 14 bases remaining between them. Germline V gene data show CDR1 as MDHEN and CDR2 as SYDVKM. The CDR3 here is CASTLGGGYNSPLHF. The DNA for the CDR3 is TGTGCCAGCACCCTGGGAGGGGGATATAATTCACCCCTCCACTTT.

The J gene is TRBJ1-1, the V gene TRBV28; the D is unclear. This CDR3 is 13 amino acids long. Deletions cut 10 bases from V and 2 bases from J, with 14 bases between. Germline assignment: CDR1 MDHEN and CDR2 SYDVKM. CDR3 nucleotides: TGTGCCACCCTGCTACTTCTTAACACTGAAGCTTTCTTT. It encodes CATLLLLNTEAFF.

This clone is a singleton in its sample. The rearrangement links TRBV19 to TRBJ1-1; D is possibly TRBD1 (6 bases). Germline assignment: CDR1 LNHDA and CDR2 SQIVND (reference sequence). Trimming pared 7 bases from V and 4 bases from J, leaving 13 bases between. The CDR3 contains 13 residues. CDR3: CASTGVEGTEAFF. The CDR3 coding sequence is TGTGCCAGTACAGGGGTTGAGGGCACTGAAGCTTTCTTT. Looking up the rest from reference TRBV19 and TRBJ1-1 gives the full variable domain: DGGITQSPKYLFRKEGQNVTLSCEQNLNHDAMYWYRQDPGQGLRLIYYSQIVNDFQKGDIAEGYSVSREKKESFPLTVTSAQKNPTAFYLCASTGVEGTEAFFGQGTRLTVV.

V gene TRBV20-1 combines with J gene TRBJ1-2; 7 bases map to TRBD1. With V trimmed by 3 bases and J by 6 bases, 1 base remained unmatched. The CDR3 has 11 amino acids. From germline, CDR1 is DFQATT and CDR2 SNEGSKA (reference sequence). CDR3 bases: TGCAGTGCTAGGACAGGGAATGGCTACACCTTC. The encoded protein is CSARTGNGYTF.

This clone is a singleton in its sample. Written as DNA, the CDR3 is TGTGCCAGCAGCTTGCCCGGGGGGGCTCGCTACGAGCAGTACTTC. Its translation: CASSLPGGARYEQYF. This sequence joins TRBV5-4 and TRBJ2-7; 8 bases map to TRBD2. This CDR3 spans 15 amino acids. V was clipped by 1 base and J by 3 bases; unmatched bases: 6. Germline CDR1 SGHNT, CDR2 YYREEE (reference sequence).

The chain combines TRBV12-1 with TRBJ2-3; the table calls TRBD2, which could not be checked here. TRBV12-1 is tagged as a pseudogene. The CDR3 length is 18 residues. CDR3 DNA sequence: TGTGCCAGCAGCTGGGGCGGAGGGGAACAGGACATCACAGATACGCAGTATTTT. It translates to CASSWGGGEQDITDTQYF.

The chain joins TRBV18 to TRBJ1-5; 8 nucleotides line up with TRBD1. Germline CDR1 KGHSH, CDR2 LQKENI. V lost 6 bases, J lost 0 bases, and 4 bases stayed unmatched. The CDR3 covers 15 residues. CDR3 sequence: CASSPQGASNQPQHF. CDR3 nucleotides: TGTGCCAGCTCGCCCCAGGGGGCTAGCAATCAGCCCCAGCATTTT.

The chain has TRBV30 and TRBJ2-1, with D possibly TRBD2 on 6 matching bases. This CDR3 has 16 residues. Germline lookup yields CDR1 GTSNPN and CDR2 SVGIG (reference sequence). The ends were cut back, 5 bases at V and 6 bases at J, with 23 bases in the middle. In nucleotides, the CDR3 is TGTGCCTGGGGGGTTAGCGGCGCCCTTTTTGGCAATGAGCAGTTCTTC. Its protein product is CAWGVSGALFGNEQFF.

This chain links TRBV6-1 with TRBJ1-2; TRBD1 agrees at 7 bases. Germline CDR1 and CDR2: MNHNS and SASEGT. With 10 bases clipped from V and 1 base from J, the junction kept 9 bases outside the gene matches. The CDR3 covers 14 residues. CDR3 protein: CAIRQGLFNYGYTF. CDR3 nucleotides: TGTGCCATCAGACAGGGATTGTTTAACTATGGCTACACCTTC.